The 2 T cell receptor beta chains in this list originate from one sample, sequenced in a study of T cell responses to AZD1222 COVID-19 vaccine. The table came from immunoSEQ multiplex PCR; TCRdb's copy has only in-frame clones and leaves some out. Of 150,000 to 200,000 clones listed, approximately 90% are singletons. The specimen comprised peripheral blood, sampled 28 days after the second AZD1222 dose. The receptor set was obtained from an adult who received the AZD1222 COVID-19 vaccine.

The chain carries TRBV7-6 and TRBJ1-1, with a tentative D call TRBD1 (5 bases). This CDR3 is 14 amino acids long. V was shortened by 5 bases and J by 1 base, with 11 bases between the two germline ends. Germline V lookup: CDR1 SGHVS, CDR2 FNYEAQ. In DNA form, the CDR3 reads TGTGCCAGCAGCCGGCTCGGGGGGAACACTGAAGCTTTCTTT. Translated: CASSRLGGNTEAFF.

CDR3: CASSLRVGSYNSPLHF. The CDR3 DNA sequence: TGTGCCAGCAGCTTGCGGGTGGGCTCCTATAATTCACCCCTCCACTTT. The gene calls are TRBV5-6 and TRBJ1-6; no reliable D call. Germline V gene lookup returns CDR1 SGHDT and CDR2 YYEEEE. There are 16 residues in the CDR3. Trimming took 1 base from V and 0 from J, leaving 8 bases between them.